Following are 9 T cell receptor beta chains from one sample sequenced in a study of sequential checkpoint blockade in melanoma. Measured with immunoSEQ multiplex PCR; TCRdb has only the in-frame clones, and not every one. The table records some 13,000 clones, about three quarters of them present only once. The sample's treatment: randomized to nivolumab then ipilimumab (arm A) or the reverse (arm B). The source was CD8+ T cells sorted from blood (inferred from file names), collected from a patient given nivolumab and ipilimumab in sequence. These receptors were taken from a human donor with melanoma.

The chain joins TRBV29-1 to TRBJ1-1; 9 positions match TRBD1. V was pared by 3 bases and J by 3 bases, with 5 bases of the junction left unmatched. Germline CDR1 is SQVTM and CDR2 is ANQGSEA. CDR3 length equals 14 residues. The CDR3 sequence is CSVDTGTGYTEAFF. In DNA, the CDR3 is TGCAGCGTTGACACCGGGACAGGGTACACTGAAGCTTTCTTT.

This rearrangement joins TRBV9 to TRBJ2-7, with a possible D match to TRBD2 (5 bases). V lost 3 bases, J lost 0 bases, and 10 bases lay in between. The CDR3 totals 14 residues. Per germline, CDR1 SGDLS and CDR2 YYNGEE. CDR3 region: CASSAWTDSYEQYF. CDR3 bases: TGTGCCAGCAGCGCCTGGACTGACTCCTACGAGCAGTACTTC.

This clone was found a few times. The chain uses TRBV7-6 and TRBJ2-1; 8 bases align to TRBD1. Germline V gives CDR1 SGHVS, CDR2 FNYEAQ. There are 15 residues in the CDR3. The J segment lost 8 bases and the V segment lost 5 bases, leaving 11 bases of the junction unmatched. CDR3 region: CASSDRGFIEDEQFF. The CDR3 DNA is TGTGCCAGCAGCGACAGGGGTTTCATTGAGGATGAGCAGTTCTTC.

V and J are TRBV28 and TRBJ2-7; weak D call: TRBD2 (6 bases). Trimming pared 2 bases from V and 0 bases from J, leaving 11 bases between. Germline V gives CDR1 MDHEN, CDR2 SYDVKM. The CDR3 length is 15 residues. The DNA for the CDR3 is TGTGCCAGCAGTTTAAGAGGGACTGTCTCCTACGAGCAGTACTTC. Amino acids: CASSLRGTVSYEQYF.

For this clone: The sample carries other DNA sequences with the same CDR3. The V gene is TRBV6-1, the J gene TRBJ2-5; 11 bases align to TRBD2. Germline trimming cut 2 bases from V and 5 bases from J; bases unmatched to any gene: 4. The CDR3 spans 15 residues. Germline V gene lookup returns CDR1 MNHNS and CDR2 SASEGT. The CDR3 region has the DNA TGTGCCAGCAGTGAACTAGCGGGAGGTCAGGAGACCCAGTACTTC. Translating it yields CASSELAGGQETQYF.

The chain couples TRBV18 to TRBJ2-7; tentative D call: TRBD2 (5 bases). From germline, CDR1 is KGHSH and CDR2 LQKENI. There are 13 residues in the CDR3. Trimming removed 10 bases from V and 2 bases from J, with 15 bases in between. CDR3 sequence (DNA): TGTGCCACGTCCACTAGGTCAACCTACGAGCAGTACTTC. This translates into CATSTRSTYEQYF.

V and J are TRBV6-5 and TRBJ2-5; 7 bases match TRBD2. This CDR3 has 13 residues. V was clipped by 7 bases and J by 5 bases; unmatched bases: 7. Per the germline V gene, CDR1 is MNHEY and CDR2 is SVGAGI. The CDR3 DNA reads as TGTGCCAGCACCGGACTAGTTGAGGAGACCCAGTACTTC. Protein: CASTGLVEETQYF.

The gene calls are TRBV29-1 and TRBJ2-5; tentatively, D is TRBD2 (7 bases). The CDR3 is 18 amino acids. The V end lost 2 bases, the J end lost 1 base, and 23 bases lay between the germline ends. Per germline, CDR1 SQVTM and CDR2 ANQGSEA. The CDR3 DNA reads as TGCAGCGTTGAATACGGGCTTATGGCGGGGGCAGTCCAAGAGACCCAGTACTTC. It encodes CSVEYGLMAGAVQETQYF.

V gene TRBV2 combines with J gene TRBJ1-2; no clear D. Looked up from germline, CDR1 is SNHLY and CDR2 is FYNNEI. This CDR3 comprises 15 residues. The germline V and J ends were trimmed by 7 bases and 4 bases, with 19 bases remaining between them. The CDR3 is CASIGQKAVPYGYTF. Here the CDR3 DNA reads TGTGCCAGCATTGGGCAGAAGGCTGTTCCCTATGGCTACACCTTC.